What follows are 3 T cell receptor beta chains derived from one specimen sequenced in a study of CD8+ T cells in alopecia areata. After isolation, RNA underwent reverse transcription to generate cDNA as the sequencing template. This table comes from immunoSEQ multiplex PCR, and its TCRdb copy is limited to in-frame clones, with some not included. Singletons are absent from the sample, which has 20,000 or so clones. It was with CD4, CD8alpha, NKG2D, NKG2ACE and other markers that pooled cutaneous lymph node cells were sorted. Source material: CD8+ T cells sorted from a lymph node. The receptors here all came from a C3H/HeJ mouse with alopecia areata. MHC haplotype of the strain: H2-k.

About this clone: The germline and genes are mouse ones. Read data end 4 residues before the CDR3 end; the end is taken from the germline J gene. The V and J genes are TRBV31 and TRBJ1-4, with D possibly TRBD1 on 5 matching bases. Trimming took 1 base from V and 2 from J, leaving 5 bases between them. The CDR3 is 13 amino acids. From germline, CDR1 is GKSSPN and CDR2 SITVG. The CDR3 region is CAWSPGSNERLFF. Incomplete CDR3 DNA: TGTGCCTGGAGTCCAGGGTCCAACGAA. The full variable domain, in which reference TRBV31 and TRBJ1-4 provide the parts outside the CDR3, is AQTIHQWPVAEIKAVGSPLSLGCTIKGKSSPNLYWYWQATGGTLQQLFYSITVGQVESVVQLNLSASRPKDDQFILSTEKLLLSHSGFYLCAWSPGSNERLFFGHGTKLSVL.

As concerns this clone: Gene names denote mouse genes. The CDR3 end falls 4 residues outside the read, so it is completed with the germline J gene. The chain carries TRBV12-1 and TRBJ1-4; 10 nucleotides line up with TRBD1. The CDR3 is 14 amino acids. From germline, CDR1 is SGHSN and CDR2 HYEKVE. Unmatched junction bases numbered 0, after V lost 1 base and J lost 5 bases. The DNA read from the CDR3 is TGTGCCAGCTCTCTGGGACAGGGGAACGAA. This sequence encodes CASSLGQGNE. The CDR3 in full is CASSLGQGNERLFF.

Concerning this clone itself: Gene names follow the mouse nomenclature. The read comes to an end 4 residues before the CDR3 does, leaving the germline J gene to fill in the end. The chain carries TRBV13-1 and TRBJ2-5; D remains unclear. Germline CDR1 reads NSHNY; CDR2 reads SYGAGN. The CDR3 consists of 13 residues. V was clipped by 0 bases and J by 3 bases, with 5 bases between them. CDR3 residues: CASSDATQDTQYF. The CDR3 bases that were read are TGTGCCAGCAGTGATGCAACTCAAGAC.